The T cell receptor (beta chain) under discussion was sequenced for a study of identical twins. A universal primer site was created by template switching, with the cDNA bearing unique molecular identifiers. TCRdb called the 5' RACE reads again in MiXCR, with one record for every CDR3 protein. The sample consists of about 240,000 distinct CDR3 sequences, roughly 13% of them appearing once. Note on this clonotype: Antigen: not known.

Findings and caveats of the study: Fewer insertions were carried by abundant cord blood beta clonotypes, but none was seen in memory repertoires.

Another study also made use of these data, one on yellow fever vaccine responses in identical twins.

This TCR came from a woman younger than 35 in good health. The sample taken for sequencing was memory (CD45RO+) T cells sorted from blood.

CDR3 residues: CASSQDSGSTDTQYF. In DNA form, the CDR3 reads TGCGCCAGCAGCCAAGATTCGGGATCGACAGATACGCAGTATTTT. The chain combines TRBV4-3 with TRBJ2-3, with D possibly being TRBD2 (5 bases). Germline V CDR1 and CDR2: LGHNA, YSLEER. CDR3 size: 15 residues. The germline V and J ends were trimmed by 0 bases and 3 bases, with 10 bases remaining between them.